This TCR beta chain was recorded in a study of blood T cell repertoires in COVID-19 (dated by TCRdb to 2020 to 2021). In the study overall: Samples covering the acute and convalescent phases of COVID-19 were provided by collaborators in the United States, Italy and Spain. The prospective study material was composed of cDNA or gDNA derived from T cells, B-cell-depleted T cells, or PBMCs. The dataset comprised deeply sampled blood TCRbeta repertoires from subjects exposed to, actively infected with, or recovered from COVID-19. The repertoires were released in a freely available public database meant as a resource for research on the immune response to SARS-CoV-2. Samples came from the ongoing ImmuneRACE study (first 160 participants) plus 1,254 subjects from 6 global collaborators. A de-identified subject ID, COVID-19 status, age in years and sex were almost always included in the sample metadata. Where available, HLA class I and class II types were obtained from metadata supplied by the sample provider rather than from assay-based typing. General study outcomes and caveats: Clinical and demographic metadata were provided uncurated, with the amount varying by source and participant.

A note on this clone: Its antigen specificity is not known. The record has no base qualities; no much larger clone is one base away.

The germline ends are 14 bases apart after V is trimmed by 2 bases and J by 6 bases. There are 15 amino acids in the CDR3, from cysteine to phenylalanine inclusive. CDR3 DNA is the only sequence kept; it has 45 bases, read in frame from the first base. CDR1 and CDR2, per the germline V gene, are SGHTA and FQGNSA. A second Seattle source provided samples from volunteer blood donors who had recovered from COVID-19. The collaborating institutions used their own protocols to collect whole blood in K2EDTA tubes. For TCRbeta analysis, collaborators shipped samples as frozen whole blood, isolated PBMCs, or DNA extracted from either of those sample types. TCRbeta CDR3 regions were amplified from genomic DNA by means of the immunoSEQ Assay, a bias-controlled multiplex PCR. Per the original workflow: Nucleated cell counts per sample were estimated from amplification of reference gene primers within the assay. To quantify the absolute abundance of each unique TCRbeta CDR3 rearrangement, sequence reads were collapsed and filtered. Productive Simpson clonality was computed per sample as the square root of Simpson's diversity index over productive rearrangements. The table was pulled from immuneACCESS by TCRdb, which kept in-frame rearrangements only. Such tables lose some clones; where checked, under half of the loss comes from unresolved V genes, and the rest has no known cause. V, J and clone size are those of that table, while D and trimming were read from the DNA. The sample profile shows 250,000 to 300,000 clones; roughly 89% of them were found once. About 4.6% of the sample comes from the top ten.

The receptor comes from a woman aged 40 to 49 who had recovered from COVID-19. The chain uses TRBV7-2 and TRBJ1-5, and possibly TRBD1, on 6 matching bases. Sample: peripheral blood. The CDR3 loop reads CASSLRGGGGQPQHF. At the DNA level, the sequence is TGTGCCAGCAGCTTAAGGGGGGGAGGCGGTCAGCCCCAGCATTTT.